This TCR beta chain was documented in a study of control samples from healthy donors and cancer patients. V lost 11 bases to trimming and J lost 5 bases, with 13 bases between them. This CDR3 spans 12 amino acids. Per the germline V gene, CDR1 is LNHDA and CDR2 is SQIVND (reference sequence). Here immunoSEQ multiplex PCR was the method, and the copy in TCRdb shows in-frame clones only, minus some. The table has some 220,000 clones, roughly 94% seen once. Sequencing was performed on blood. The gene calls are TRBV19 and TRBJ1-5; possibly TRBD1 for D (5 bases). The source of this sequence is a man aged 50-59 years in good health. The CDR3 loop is CALSGDDQPQHF. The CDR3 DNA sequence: TGTGCCTTGTCGGGGGATGATCAGCCCCAGCATTTT.